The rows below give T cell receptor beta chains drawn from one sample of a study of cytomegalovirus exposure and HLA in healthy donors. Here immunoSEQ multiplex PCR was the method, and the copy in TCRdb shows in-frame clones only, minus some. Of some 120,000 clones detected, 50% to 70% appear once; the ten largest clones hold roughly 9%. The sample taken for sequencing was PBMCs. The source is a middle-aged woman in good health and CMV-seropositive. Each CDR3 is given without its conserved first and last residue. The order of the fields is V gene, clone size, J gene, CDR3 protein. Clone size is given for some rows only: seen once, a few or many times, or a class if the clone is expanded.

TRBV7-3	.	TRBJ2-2	ASRNSGESTGELF
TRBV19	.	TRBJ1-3	ASTYRSGSSSGNTIY
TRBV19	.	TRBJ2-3	ASRDRGGTDTQY
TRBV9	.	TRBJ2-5	ASSVGQGGGETQY
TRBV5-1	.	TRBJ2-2	ASSLPGLAEITGELF
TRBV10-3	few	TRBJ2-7	ASKAGQNSYEQY
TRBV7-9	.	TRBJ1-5	ASSLGDRSNQPQH
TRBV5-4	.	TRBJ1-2	ASSLYAGSLYGYT
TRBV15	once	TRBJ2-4	ATSREAGTGRAKNIQY
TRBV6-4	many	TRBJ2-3	ASSEQGTDTQY
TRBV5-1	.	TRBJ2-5	ASSRQTSGQETQY
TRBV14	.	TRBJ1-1	ASSRSAGQVEAF
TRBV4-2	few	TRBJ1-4	ASSQSSSQGEKLF
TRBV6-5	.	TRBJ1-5	APERGSGSQSQH
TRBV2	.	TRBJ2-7	ASSGLAETYEQY
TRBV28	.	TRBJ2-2	ASRAILAGARNTGELF
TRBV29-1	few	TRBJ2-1	SVGTEQF
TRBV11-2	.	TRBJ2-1	ASSLVQGNEQF
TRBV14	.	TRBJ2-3	ASSHPGDTQY
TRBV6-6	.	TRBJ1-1	ATSPRGYLNTEAF
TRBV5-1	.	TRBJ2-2	ASSGGQATGELF
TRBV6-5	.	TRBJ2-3	ASSTTGTDTQY
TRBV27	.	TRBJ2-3	ASSLMGEAPHTQY
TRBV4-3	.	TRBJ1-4	ASSQERGTNEKLF
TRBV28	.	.	ASSPYRGRPYEQY
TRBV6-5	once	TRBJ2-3	ASSRTQERTDTQY
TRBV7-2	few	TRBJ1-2	ASSLGVGDYYGYT
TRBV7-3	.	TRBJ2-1	ASSEVTSGRANEQF
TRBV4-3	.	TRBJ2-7	ASSQDLVTTYEQY
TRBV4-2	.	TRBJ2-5	ASSQAPPGLAGSQTQY
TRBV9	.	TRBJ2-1	ASSKGGSYNEQF
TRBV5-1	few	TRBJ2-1	ASCRDRTSYNEQF
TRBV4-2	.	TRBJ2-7	ASSQDLTWTERIVVYEQY
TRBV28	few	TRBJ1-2	ASSLQGGYT
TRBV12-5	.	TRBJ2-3	ASGLGHGTTDTQY
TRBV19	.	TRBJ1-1	ASSIQAGITSEAF
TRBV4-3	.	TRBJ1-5	ASSQGVGGNQPQH
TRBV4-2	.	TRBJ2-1	ASSQDPSGGSYNEQF
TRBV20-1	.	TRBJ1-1	SASDTEAF
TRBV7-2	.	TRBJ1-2	ASSLWELKYGYT
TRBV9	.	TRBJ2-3	ASSPHGGLAGVGDTQY